This T cell receptor beta chain was sequenced in a study of T-cell reconstitution after alpha-beta-depleted transplantation in children. Library preparation (for TCRbeta) was performed with unique molecular identifiers. One entry per CDR3 protein, called by TCRdb with MiXCR from the PCR reads. The sample contains about 230,000 distinct CDR3 sequences, 9.7% of which appear only once. V was cut by 0 bases and J by 9 bases, with 9 bases left in between. Germline V gene sequence: CDR1 SGHRS, CDR2 YFSETQ. The CDR3 is 12 amino acids. In its sample, this clonotype was seen many times. V usage is TRBV5-1 and J usage is TRBJ1-1, with D perhaps matching TRBD1 (5 bases). The sample here was PBMCs from the stem cell graft donor, taken from the stem cell graft. This sequence originates from a human donor who donated a stem cell graft to a child with SCID. The CDR3 is CASSLDEGQAFF. In DNA, the CDR3 is TGCGCCAGCAGCTTGGATGAGGGGCAAGCTTTCTTT.